This T cell receptor beta chain was identified during a study of blood T cell repertoires in COVID-19. Study overall: Some COVID-19 samples were acute and others convalescent; all came from the United States, Italy and Spain.

CDR1 is SGHTA and CDR2 is FQGNSA in the germline V gene. The CDR3 consists of 13 residues. With 5 bases clipped from V and 8 bases from J, the junction kept 5 bases outside the gene matches. Per the original data handling: Amplification of reference gene primers was used by the study to estimate nucleated cell counts. Sequenced by immunoSEQ multiplex PCR; TCRdb stores in-frame clones only, minus some. For V, J and clone size, that table is used; D and trimming come from the DNA. The sample holds about 38,000 clones, around four fifths seen once. This clone was seen only once. The gene calls are TRBV7-2 and TRBJ1-2; 10 positions agree with TRBD1. The clonotype was recovered from a man in his fifties or sixties with active COVID-19. Material: peripheral blood. CDR3 loop: CASSPGQGEGYTF. The CDR3 nucleotides are TGTGCCAGCAGCCCTGGACAGGGGGAGGGCTACACCTTC.